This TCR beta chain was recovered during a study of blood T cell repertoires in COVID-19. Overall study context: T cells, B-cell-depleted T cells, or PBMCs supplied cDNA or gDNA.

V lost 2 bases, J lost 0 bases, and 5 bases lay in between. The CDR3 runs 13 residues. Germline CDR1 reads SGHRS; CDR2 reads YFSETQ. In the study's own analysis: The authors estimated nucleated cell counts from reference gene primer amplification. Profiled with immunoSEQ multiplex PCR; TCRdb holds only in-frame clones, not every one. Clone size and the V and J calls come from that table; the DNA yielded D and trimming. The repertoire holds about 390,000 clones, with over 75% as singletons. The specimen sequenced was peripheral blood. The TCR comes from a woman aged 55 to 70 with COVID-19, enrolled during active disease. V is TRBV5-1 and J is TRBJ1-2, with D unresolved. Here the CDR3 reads CASSFTTNYGYTF. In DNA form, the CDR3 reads TGCGCCAGCAGCTTCACAACTAACTATGGCTACACCTTC. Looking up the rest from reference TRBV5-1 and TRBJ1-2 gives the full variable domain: KAGVTQTPRYLIKTRGQQVTLSCSPISGHRSVSWYQQTPGQGLQFLFEYFSETQRNKGNFPGRFSGRQFSNSRSEMNVSTLELGDSALYLCASSFTTNYGYTFGSGTRLTVV.